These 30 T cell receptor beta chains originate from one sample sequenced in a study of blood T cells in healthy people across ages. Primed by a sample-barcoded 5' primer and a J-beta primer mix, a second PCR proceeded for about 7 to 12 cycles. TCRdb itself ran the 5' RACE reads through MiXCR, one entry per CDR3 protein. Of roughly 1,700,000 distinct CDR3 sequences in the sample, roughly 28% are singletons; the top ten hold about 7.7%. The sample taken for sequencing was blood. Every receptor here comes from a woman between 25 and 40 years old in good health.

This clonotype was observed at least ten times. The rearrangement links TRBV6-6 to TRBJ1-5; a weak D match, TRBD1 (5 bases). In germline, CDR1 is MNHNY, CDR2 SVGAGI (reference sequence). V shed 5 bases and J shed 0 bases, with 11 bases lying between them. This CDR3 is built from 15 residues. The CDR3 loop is CASSRDSYSNQPQHF. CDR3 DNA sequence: TGTGCCAGCAGTCGCGACAGTTATAGCAATCAGCCCCAGCATTTT.

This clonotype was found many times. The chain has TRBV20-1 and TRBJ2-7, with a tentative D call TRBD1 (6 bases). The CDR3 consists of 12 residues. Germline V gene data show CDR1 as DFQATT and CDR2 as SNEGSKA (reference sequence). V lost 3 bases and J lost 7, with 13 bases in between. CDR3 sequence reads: CSASPTGNEQYF. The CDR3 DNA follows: TGCAGTGCTAGCCCCACAGGGAATGAGCAGTACTTC.

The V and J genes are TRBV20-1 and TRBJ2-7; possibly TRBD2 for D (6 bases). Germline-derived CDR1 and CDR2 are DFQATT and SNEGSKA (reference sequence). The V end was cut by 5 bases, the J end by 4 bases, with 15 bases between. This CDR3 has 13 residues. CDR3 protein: CSAAGTAAYEQYF. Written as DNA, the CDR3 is TGCAGTGCTGCCGGGACTGCGGCGTACGAGCAGTACTTC.

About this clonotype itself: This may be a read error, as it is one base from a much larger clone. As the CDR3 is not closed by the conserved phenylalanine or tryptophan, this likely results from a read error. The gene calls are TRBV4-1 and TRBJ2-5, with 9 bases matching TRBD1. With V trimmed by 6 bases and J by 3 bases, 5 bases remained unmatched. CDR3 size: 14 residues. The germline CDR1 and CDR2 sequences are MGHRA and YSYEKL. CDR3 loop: CASRYRTGEETQYC. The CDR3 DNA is TGCGCCAGCAGATACCGGACAGGGGAAGAGACCCAGTACTGC.

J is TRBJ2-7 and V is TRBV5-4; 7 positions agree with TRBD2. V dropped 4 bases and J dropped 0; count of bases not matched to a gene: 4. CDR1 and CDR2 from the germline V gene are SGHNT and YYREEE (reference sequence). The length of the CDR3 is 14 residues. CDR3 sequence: CASSRDYLSYEQYF. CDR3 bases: TGTGCCAGCAGCCGGGACTACCTCTCCTACGAGCAGTACTTC.

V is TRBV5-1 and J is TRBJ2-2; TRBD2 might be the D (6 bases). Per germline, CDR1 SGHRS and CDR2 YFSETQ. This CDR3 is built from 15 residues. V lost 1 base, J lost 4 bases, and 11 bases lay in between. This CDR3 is CASSLQRVSTGELFF. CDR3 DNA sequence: TGCGCCAGCAGCTTGCAGCGGGTGTCCACCGGGGAGCTGTTTTTT.

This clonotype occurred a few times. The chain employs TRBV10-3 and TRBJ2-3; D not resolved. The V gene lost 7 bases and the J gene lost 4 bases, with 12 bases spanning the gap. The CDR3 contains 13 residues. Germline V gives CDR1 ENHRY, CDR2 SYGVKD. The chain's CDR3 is CAIKLAPADTQYF. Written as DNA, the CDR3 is TGTGCCATCAAGTTAGCTCCCGCAGATACGCAGTATTTT.

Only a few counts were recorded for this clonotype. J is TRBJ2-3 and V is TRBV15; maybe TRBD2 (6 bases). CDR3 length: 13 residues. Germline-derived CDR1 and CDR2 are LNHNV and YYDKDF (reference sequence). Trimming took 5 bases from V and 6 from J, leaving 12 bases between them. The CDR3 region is CATSYPGTDTQYF. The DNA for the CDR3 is TGTGCCACCAGCTACCCCGGGACTGATACGCAGTATTTT.

The CDR3 region has the DNA TGTGCCAGCAGCGTTAGCGGGGGGGCAGGTGAGCAGTTCTTC. Amino acid sequence: CASSVSGGAGEQFF. The chain carries TRBV9 and TRBJ2-1; TRBD2 matches 11 bases. J gave up 9 bases and V 2 bases, and 4 bases lay outside the gene matches. Germline CDR1 and CDR2: SGDLS and YYNGEE. There are 14 residues in the CDR3.

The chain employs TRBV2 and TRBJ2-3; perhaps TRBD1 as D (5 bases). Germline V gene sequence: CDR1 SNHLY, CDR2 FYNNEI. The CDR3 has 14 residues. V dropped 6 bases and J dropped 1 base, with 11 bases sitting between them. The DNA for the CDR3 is TGTGCCAGCAGGAACAAGACAGGCACAGATACGCAGTATTTT. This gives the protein CASRNKTGTDTQYF.

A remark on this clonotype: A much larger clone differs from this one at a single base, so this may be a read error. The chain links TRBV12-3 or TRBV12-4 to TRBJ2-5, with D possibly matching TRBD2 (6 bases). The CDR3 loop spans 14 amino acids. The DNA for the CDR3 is TGTGCGTCGGTGGGACTTATGTCTCTAAATGAGCAGTACTTC. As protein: CASVGLMSLNEQYF.

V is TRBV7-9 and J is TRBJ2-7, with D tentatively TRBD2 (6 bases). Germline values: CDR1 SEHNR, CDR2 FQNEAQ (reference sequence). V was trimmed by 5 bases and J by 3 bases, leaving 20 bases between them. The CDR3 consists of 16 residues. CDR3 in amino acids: CASSGTQAAAGYEQYF. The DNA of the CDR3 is TGTGCCAGCAGCGGGACTCAGGCGGCGGCGGGCTACGAGCAGTACTTC. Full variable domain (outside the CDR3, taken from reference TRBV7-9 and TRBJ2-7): DTGVSQNPRHKITKRGQNVTFRCDPISEHNRLYWYRQTLGQGPEFLTYFQNEAQLEKSRLLSDRFSAERPKGSFSTLEIQRTEQGDSAMYLCASSGTQAAAGYEQYFGPGTRLTVT.

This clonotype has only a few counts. The chain's CDR3 is CASSQVQGIPYNEQFF. CDR3 in DNA: TGTGCCAGCAGCCAAGTGCAGGGAATCCCCTACAATGAGCAGTTCTTC. The gene calls are TRBV14 and TRBJ2-1; D perhaps matches TRBD1 (5 bases). Between the trimmed V and J ends, which lost 1 base and 2 bases, there was a span of 12 bases. The CDR3 length is 16 residues. The germline V gene has CDR1 SGHDN and CDR2 FVKESK.

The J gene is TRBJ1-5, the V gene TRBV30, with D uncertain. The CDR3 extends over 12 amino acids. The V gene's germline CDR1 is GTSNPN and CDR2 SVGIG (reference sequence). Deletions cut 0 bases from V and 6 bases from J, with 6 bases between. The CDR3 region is CAWSVGFQPQHF. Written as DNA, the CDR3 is TGTGCCTGGAGTGTGGGATTTCAGCCCCAGCATTTT.

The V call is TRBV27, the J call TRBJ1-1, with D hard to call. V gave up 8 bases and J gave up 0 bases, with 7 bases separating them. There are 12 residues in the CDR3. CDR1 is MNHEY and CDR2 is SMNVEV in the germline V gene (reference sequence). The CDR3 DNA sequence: TGTGCCAGCGGCCCCATGAACACTGAAGCTTTCTTT. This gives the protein CASGPMNTEAFF.

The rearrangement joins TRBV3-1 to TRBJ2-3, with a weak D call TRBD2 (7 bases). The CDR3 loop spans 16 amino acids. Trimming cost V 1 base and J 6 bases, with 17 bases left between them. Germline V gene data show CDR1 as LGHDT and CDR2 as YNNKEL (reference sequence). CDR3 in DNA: TGTGCCAGCAGCCAAGGCGAGGGGGGGGAGCTCGATACGCAGTATTTT. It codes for CASSQGEGGELDTQYF.

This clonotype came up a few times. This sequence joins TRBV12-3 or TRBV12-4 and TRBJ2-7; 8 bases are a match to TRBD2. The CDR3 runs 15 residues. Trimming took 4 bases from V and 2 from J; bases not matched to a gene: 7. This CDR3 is CASSSLAGPAYEQYF. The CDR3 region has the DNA TGTGCCAGCAGTTCCTTAGCGGGACCTGCCTACGAGCAGTACTTC.

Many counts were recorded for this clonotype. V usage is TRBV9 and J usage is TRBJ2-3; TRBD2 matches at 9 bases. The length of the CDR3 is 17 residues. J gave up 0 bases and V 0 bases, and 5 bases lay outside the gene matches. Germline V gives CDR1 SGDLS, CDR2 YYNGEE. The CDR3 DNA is TGTGCCAGCAGCGTAGAGGGACTAGCAGTGAGCACAGATACGCAGTATTTT. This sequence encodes CASSVEGLAVSTDTQYF.

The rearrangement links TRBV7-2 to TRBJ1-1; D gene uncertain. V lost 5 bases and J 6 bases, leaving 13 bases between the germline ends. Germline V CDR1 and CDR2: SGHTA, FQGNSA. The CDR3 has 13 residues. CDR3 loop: CASSPTLRAEAFF. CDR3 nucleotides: TGTGCCAGCAGCCCGACACTCCGGGCTGAAGCTTTCTTT.

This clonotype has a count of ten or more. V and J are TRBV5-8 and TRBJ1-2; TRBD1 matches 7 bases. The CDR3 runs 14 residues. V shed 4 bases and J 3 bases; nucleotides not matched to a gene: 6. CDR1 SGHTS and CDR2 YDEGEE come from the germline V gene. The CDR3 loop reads CASSPGQHYYGYTF. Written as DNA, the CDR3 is TGTGCCAGCAGCCCGGGACAGCATTACTATGGCTACACCTTC.

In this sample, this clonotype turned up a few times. CDR3 region: CASSLGLEEAFF. For the CDR3, the DNA is TGTGCCAGCAGTTTAGGGTTAGAGGAAGCTTTCTTT. The chain recombines TRBV12-3 or TRBV12-4 with TRBJ1-1; D remains ambiguous. The CDR3 extends over 12 amino acids. The V gene lost 1 base and the J gene lost 8 bases, with 8 bases spanning the gap.

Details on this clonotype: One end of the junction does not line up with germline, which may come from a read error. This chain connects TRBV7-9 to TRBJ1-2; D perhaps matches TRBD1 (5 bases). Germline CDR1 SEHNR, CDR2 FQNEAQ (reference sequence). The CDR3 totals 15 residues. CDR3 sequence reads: CVSSPWDRPRQGYTF. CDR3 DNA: TGTGTCAGCAGCCCGTGGGACCGCCCCAGGCAAGGCTACACCTTC.

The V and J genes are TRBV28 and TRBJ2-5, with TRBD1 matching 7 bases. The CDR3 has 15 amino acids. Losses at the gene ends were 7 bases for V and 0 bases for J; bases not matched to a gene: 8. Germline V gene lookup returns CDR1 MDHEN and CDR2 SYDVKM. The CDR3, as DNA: TGTGCCAGCACCCCGGGACAGCAGTACCAAGAGACCCAGTACTTC. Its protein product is CASTPGQQYQETQYF.

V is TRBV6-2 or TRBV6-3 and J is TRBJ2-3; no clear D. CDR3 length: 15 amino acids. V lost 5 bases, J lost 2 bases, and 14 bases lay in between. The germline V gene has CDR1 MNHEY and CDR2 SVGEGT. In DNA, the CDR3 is TGTGCCAGCAGTGCGGACGTGGGGTACACAGATACGCAGTATTTT. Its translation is CASSADVGYTDTQYF.

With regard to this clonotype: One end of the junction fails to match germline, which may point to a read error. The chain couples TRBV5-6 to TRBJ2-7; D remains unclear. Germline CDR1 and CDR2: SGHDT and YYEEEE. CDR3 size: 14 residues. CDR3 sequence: CASSLSWRSYGQYF. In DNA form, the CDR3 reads TGTGCCAGCAGCTTGTCCTGGCGGTCCTACGGGCAGTACTTC.

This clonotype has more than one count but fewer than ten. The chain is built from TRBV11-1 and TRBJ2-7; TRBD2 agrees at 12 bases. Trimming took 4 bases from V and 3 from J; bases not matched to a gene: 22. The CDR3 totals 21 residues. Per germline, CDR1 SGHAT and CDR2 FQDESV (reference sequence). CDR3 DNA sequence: TGTGCCAGCAGCTCCTGGTTTGACGGACACCAACTAGCGGGGGGAGACTACGAGCAGTACTTC. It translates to CASSSWFDGHQLAGGDYEQYF.

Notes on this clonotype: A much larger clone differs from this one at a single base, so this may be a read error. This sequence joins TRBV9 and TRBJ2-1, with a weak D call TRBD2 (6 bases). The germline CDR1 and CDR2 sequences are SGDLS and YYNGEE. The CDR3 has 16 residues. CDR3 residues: CASSVDPGVSYNEQCF. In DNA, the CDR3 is TGTGCCAGCAGCGTAGACCCGGGGGTCTCCTACAATGAGCAGTGCTTC.

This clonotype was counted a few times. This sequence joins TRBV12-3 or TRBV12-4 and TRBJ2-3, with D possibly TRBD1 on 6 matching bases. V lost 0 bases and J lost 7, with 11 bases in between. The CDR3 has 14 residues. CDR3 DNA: TGTGCCAGCAGTTTAGCCCACAGGGTAAATACGCAGTATTTT. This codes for CASSLAHRVNTQYF.

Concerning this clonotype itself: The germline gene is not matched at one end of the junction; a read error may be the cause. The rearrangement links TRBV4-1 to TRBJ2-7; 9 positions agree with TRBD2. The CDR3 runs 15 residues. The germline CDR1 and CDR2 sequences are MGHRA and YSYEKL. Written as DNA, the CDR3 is TGCGCCAGCAGCCAAGGGCGGGAGGGCTCCTACAAGCAGTACTTC. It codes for CASSQGREGSYKQYF.

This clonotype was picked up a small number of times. In DNA form, the CDR3 reads TGTGCCAGCGGCTCCCGCGGTTCTCCGCGAGAGCAGTACTTC. Protein: CASGSRGSPREQYF. This chain connects TRBV7-9 to TRBJ2-4; D ambiguous. V dropped 8 bases and J dropped 13 bases, with 24 bases sitting between them. Germline V lookup: CDR1 SEHNR, CDR2 FQNEAQ (reference sequence). CDR3 length: 14 residues.